This T cell receptor beta chain was sequenced for a study of early T cells in non-severe SARS-CoV-2 infection. Unique molecular identifiers tagged individual cDNA molecules. From the 5' RACE reads, TCRdb called clonotypes with MiXCR, one entry per CDR3 protein. This table has roughly 81,000 distinct CDR3 sequences, around 10% appearing once. V lost 1 base and J 2 bases, leaving 19 bases between the germline ends. Looked up from germline, CDR1 is MNHEY and CDR2 is SVGAGI. CDR3 size: 18 residues. In the case of this clonotype: Its antigen is currently unknown.

Findings and limits, study-wide: Reliance on VDJdb matching favored anti-spike CD8 responses; private and CD4 specificities were missed.

Sequences were obtained from whole blood. This sequence joins TRBV6-5 and TRBJ2-3; D not certain. The receptor was isolated from an adult who was a healthcare worker with PCR-confirmed SARS-CoV-2 infection or an uninfected control (not recorded which). The CDR3 spells CASSYLGPFEPPTDTQYF. CDR3 sequence (DNA): TGTGCCAGCAGTTACTTAGGACCATTTGAGCCCCCCACAGATACGCAGTATTTT.